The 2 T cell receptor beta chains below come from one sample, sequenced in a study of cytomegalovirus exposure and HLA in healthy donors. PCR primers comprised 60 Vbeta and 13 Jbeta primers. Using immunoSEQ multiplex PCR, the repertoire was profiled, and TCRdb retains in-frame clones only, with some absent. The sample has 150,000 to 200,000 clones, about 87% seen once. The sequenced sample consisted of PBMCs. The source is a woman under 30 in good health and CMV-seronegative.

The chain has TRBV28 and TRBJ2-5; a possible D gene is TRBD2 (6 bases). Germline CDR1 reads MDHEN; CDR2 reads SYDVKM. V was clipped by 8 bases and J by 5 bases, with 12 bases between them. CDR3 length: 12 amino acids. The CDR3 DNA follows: TGTGCCAGCTCGGGGGTGGTGGAGACCCAGTACTTC. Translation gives CASSGVVETQYF. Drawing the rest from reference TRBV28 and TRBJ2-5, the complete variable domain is DVKVTQSSRYLVKRTGEKVFLECVQDMDHENMFWYRQDPGLGLRLIYFSYDVKMKEKGDIPEGYSVSREKKERFSLILESASTNQTSMYLCASSGVVETQYFGPGTRLLVL.

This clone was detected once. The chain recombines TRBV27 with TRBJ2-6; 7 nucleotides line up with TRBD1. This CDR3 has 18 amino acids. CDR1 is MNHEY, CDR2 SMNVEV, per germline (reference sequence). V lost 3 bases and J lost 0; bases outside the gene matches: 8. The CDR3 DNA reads TGTGCCAGCAGTTTGCTCGACAGGGCCCCCTCTGGGGCCAACGTCCTGACTTTC. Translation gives CASSLLDRAPSGANVLTF.